Reported below is one T cell receptor beta chain. The antigen is undetermined. This specimen belongs to a study of graft-versus-host responses after intestinal transplantation. Study at large: Multivisceral, liver-intestinal, or isolated intestinal transplants were performed in recipients.

The data were produced by immunoSEQ multiplex PCR, yet TCRdb's version contains in-frame clones alone and is incomplete. The sample carries around 90,000 clones, approximately 92% recorded once. This CDR3 comprises 17 residues. CDR1 is SGHVS, CDR2 FQNEAQ, per germline. The J segment lost 5 bases and the V segment lost 2 bases, leaving 12 bases of the junction unmatched. Regarding the study as a whole: Researchers found GvH clones in recipient marrow, and some showed up first in ileum or blood.

This clonotype originated in a human donor who received an intestinal transplant. This chain links TRBV7-8 with TRBJ2-5; 9 bases are a match to TRBD1. The specimen comprised unstimulated CD8+ T cells sorted from spleen or lymph node cells, sampled before intestinal transplant. The CDR3 loop is CASSLRRPTGGWETQYF. The CDR3 nucleotides are TGTGCCAGCAGCTTAAGGAGACCAACAGGGGGCTGGGAGACCCAGTACTTC.